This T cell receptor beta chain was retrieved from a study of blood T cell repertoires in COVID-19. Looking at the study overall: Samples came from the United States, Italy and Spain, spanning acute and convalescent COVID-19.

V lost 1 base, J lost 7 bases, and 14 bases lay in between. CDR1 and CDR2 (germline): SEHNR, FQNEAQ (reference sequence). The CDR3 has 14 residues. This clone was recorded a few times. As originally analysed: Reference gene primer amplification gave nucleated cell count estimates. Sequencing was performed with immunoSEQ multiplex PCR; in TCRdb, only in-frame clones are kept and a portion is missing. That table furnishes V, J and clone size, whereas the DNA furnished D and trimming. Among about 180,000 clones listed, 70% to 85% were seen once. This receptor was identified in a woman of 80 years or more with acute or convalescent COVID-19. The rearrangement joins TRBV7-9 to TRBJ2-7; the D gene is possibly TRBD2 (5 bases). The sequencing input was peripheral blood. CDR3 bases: TGTGCCAGCAGCTTAGGGACTCCCAGTATGGAGCAGTACTTC. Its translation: CASSLGTPSMEQYF.